This TCR beta chain emerged from a study of regulatory T cells in long-lasting Graves disease. iRepertoire HTBI primers and Arm-PCR of CDR3 regions built TCR beta libraries. One entry per CDR3 protein results from TCRdb running MiXCR on the multiplex PCR reads. The sample records about 460,000 distinct CDR3 sequences, 20% to 25% being singletons. Only a few counts were recorded for this clonotype. Described time point: persistent/refractory GD, antithyroid drugs over 5 years with positive TRAb. RNA from PBMCs was the source of the TCR library. The CDR3 is 13 amino acids. V lost 5 bases, J lost 8 bases, and 15 bases lay in between. Germline loops: CDR1 LNHDA, CDR2 SQIVND (reference sequence).

The specimen was peripheral blood mononuclear cells (PBMCs), collected when the disease was refractory, from a patient treated with antithyroid drugs. The TCR sequence derives from a female donor with Graves disease. V is TRBV19 and J is TRBJ1-2; D not resolved. The CDR3 bases are TGTGCCAGTAGTCCCGGCCCGGGAGAGGGCTACACCTTC. Amino acid sequence: CASSPGPGEGYTF.